This T cell receptor (beta chain) was captured by sequencing in a study of response to subunit inactivated influenza vaccine. Whole-study findings and limits: Seasonal influenza vaccination, on each occasion, was suggested by the authors to recruit few new T cells.

Trimming removed 3 bases from V and 11 bases from J, with 14 bases in between. The CDR3 consists of 13 residues. There are a few counts of this clonotype. Its antigen is unknown. One entry per CDR3 protein results from TCRdb running MiXCR on the RT-PCR reads. The profile shows 500,000 to 600,000 distinct CDR3 sequences, around 10% of them singletons. These sequences were also reported in another study, on T cells expressing NK-cell markers. That investigation notes: It was by 5'RACE template switching with UMIs that TCR beta cDNA was made. In the group of eight sequenced donors, seven were HCMV-seropositive and one was seronegative. CD8+ T cells in six or seven donors included dominant NKG2C+ clonotypes at roughly 1.0-7.5%.

The clonotype originates from a man aged 45-60 years who received an inactivated influenza vaccine. The chain uses TRBV12-3 or TRBV12-4 and TRBJ1-5; D is perhaps TRBD1 (5 bases). Specimen: PBMCs from blood, collected on the day of vaccination. CDR3 nucleotide sequence: TGTGCCAGCAGTTTCGGGGACGCCGGGGCCCAGCATTTT. Amino acid sequence: CASSFGDAGAQHF.